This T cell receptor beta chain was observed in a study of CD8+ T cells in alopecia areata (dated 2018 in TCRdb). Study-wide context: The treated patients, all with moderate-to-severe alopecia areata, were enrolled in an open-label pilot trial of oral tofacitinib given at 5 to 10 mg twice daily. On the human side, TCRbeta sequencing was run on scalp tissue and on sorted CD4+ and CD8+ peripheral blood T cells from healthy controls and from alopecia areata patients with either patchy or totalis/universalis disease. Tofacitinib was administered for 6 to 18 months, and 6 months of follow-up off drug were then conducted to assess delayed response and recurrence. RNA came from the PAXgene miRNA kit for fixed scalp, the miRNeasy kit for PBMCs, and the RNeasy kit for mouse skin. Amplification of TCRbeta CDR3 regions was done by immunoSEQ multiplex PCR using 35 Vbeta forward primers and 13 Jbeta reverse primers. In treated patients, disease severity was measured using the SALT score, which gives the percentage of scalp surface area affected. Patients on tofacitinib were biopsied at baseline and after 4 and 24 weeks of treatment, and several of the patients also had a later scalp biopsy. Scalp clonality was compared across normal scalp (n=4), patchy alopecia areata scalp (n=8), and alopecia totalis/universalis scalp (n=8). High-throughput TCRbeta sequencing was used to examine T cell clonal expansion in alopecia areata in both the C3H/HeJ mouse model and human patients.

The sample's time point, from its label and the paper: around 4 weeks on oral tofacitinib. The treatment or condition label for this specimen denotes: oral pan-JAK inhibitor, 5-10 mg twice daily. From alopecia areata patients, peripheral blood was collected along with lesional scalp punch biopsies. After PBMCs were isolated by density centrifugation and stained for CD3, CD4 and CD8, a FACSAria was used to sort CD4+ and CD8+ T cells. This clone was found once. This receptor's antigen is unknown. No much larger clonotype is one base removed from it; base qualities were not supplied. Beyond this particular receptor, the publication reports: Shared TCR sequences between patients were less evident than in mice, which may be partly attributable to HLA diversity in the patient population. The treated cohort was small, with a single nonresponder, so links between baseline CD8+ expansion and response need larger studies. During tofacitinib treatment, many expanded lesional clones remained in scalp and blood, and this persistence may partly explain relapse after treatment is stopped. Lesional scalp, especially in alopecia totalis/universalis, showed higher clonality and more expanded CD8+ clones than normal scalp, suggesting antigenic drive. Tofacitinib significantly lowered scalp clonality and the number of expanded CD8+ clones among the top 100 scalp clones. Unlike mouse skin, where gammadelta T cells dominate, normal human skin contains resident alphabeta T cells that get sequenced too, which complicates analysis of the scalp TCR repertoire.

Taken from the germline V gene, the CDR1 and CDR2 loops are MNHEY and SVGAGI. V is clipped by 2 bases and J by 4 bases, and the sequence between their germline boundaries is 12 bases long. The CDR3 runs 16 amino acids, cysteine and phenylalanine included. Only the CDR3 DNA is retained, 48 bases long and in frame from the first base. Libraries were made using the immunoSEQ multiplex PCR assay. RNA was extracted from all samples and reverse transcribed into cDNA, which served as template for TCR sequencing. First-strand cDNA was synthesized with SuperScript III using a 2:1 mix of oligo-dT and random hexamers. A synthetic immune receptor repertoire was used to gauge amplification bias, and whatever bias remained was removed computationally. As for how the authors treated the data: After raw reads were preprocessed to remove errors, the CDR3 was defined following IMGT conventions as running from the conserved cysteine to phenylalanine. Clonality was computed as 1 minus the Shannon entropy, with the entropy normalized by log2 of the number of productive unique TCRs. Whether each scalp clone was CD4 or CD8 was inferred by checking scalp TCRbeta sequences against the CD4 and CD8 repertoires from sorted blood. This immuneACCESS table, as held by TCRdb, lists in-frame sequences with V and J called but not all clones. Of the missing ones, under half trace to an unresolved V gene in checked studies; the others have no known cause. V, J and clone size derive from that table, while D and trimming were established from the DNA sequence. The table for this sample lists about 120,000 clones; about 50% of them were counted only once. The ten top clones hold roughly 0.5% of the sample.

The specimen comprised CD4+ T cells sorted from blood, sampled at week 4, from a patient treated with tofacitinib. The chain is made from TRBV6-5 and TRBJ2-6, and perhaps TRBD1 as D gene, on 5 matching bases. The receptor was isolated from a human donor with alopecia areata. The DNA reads TGTGCCAGCAGTTACAGGGGAAACCCCGGGGCCAACGTCCTGACTTTC. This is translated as CASSYRGNPGANVLTF.